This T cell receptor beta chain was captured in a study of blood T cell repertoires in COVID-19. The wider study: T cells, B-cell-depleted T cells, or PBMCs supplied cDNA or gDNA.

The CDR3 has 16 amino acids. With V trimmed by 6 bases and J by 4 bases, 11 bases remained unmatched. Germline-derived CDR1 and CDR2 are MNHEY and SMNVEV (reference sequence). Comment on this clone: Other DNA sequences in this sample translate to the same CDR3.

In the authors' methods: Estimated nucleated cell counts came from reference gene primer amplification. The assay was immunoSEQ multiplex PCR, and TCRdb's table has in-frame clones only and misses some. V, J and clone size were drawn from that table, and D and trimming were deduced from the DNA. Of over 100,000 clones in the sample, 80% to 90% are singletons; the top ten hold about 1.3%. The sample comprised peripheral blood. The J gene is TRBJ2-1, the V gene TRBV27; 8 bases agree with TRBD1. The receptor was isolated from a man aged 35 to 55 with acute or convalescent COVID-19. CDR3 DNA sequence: TGTGCCAGCAGCCCTTACAGGGGGATTATTTACAATGAGCAGTTCTTC. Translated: CASSPYRGIIYNEQFF.